This entry features one TCR beta chain sequence. This clone's antigen is unknown. No qualities accompany the bases; no much larger clone lies one base away. The library was produced with the immunoSEQ multiplex PCR assay. TCRdb mirrors the immuneACCESS table, restricted to in-frame sequences. Some clones are absent from its copies; in checked studies, under half trace to an unresolved V gene, and the reason for the others is unknown. The table for this sample lists tens of thousands of clones; roughly nine tenths of them were counted only once. Over 2% of the sample is in the top ten clones. The sample is drawn from a study of T cell changes during pregnancy in multiple sclerosis (dated by TCRdb to the late 2010s). About the study as a whole: Changes in the T cell repertoire over the course of pregnancy were examined in this study in women with multiple sclerosis.

Trimming costs V 1 base and J 0 bases, and their ends lie 7 bases apart. Based on the germline V gene, the CDR1 and CDR2 sequences are MGHRA and YSYEKL. The CDR3 starts with the cysteine, ends with the phenylalanine, and has 15 residues. The DNA shown is the 45-base CDR3, in frame from base 1. The clonotype was recovered from a female donor in good health, enrolled as a control in a pregnancy study. The receptor chain draws on TRBV4-1 and TRBJ1-3; a tentative D call is TRBD1 (6 bases match). Here the sequenced sample was peripheral blood, taken in the second trimester of pregnancy. The CDR3 region: CASSQGRGSGNTIYF. The nucleotides read TGCGCCAGCAGCCAAGGCAGGGGCTCTGGAAACACCATATATTTT.